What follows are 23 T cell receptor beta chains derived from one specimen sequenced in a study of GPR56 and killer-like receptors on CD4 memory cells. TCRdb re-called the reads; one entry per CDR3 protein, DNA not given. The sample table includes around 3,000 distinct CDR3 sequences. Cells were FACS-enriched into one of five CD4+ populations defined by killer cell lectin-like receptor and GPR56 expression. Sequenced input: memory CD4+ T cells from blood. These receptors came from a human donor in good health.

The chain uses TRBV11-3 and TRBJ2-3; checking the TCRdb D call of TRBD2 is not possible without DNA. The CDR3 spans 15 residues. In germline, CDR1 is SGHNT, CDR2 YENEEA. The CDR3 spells CASSGRGGDADTQYF.

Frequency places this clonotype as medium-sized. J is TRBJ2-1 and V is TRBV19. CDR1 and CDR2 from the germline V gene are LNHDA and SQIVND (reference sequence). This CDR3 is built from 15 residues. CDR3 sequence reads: CASSIVGLSYNEQFF.

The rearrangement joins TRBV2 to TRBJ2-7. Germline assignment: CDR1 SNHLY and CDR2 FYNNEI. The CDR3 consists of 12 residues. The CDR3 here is CAGSAAIYEQYF.

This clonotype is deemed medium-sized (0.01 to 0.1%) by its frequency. CDR3 region: CATSDPGQADTQYF. The chain recombines TRBV24-1 with TRBJ2-3; TCRdb selects TRBD1, and the lack of DNA leaves this call unchecked. CDR1 and CDR2 from the germline V gene are KGHDR and SFDVKD. This CDR3 has 14 amino acids.

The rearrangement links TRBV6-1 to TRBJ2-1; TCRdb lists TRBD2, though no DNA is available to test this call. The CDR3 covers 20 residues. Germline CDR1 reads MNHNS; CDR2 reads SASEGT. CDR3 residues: CASSEGRVRLAGGHGDEQFF.

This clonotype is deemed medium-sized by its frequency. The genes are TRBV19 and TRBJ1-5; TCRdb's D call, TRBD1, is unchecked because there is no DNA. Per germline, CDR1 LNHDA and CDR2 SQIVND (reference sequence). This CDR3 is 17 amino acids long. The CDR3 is CASSRVTQGVHNQPQHF.

CDR3 in amino acids: CASSDTSTGNYGYTF. The chain joins TRBV7-9 to TRBJ1-2; the TCRdb D gene call, TRBD1, has no DNA to confirm it. The V gene's germline CDR1 is SEHNR and CDR2 FQNEAQ (reference sequence). The CDR3 is made up of 15 amino acids.

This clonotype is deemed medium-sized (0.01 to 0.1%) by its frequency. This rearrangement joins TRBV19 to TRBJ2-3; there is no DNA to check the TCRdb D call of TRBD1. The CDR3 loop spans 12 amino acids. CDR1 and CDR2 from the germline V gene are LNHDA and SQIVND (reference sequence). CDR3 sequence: CASSIWGDTQYF.

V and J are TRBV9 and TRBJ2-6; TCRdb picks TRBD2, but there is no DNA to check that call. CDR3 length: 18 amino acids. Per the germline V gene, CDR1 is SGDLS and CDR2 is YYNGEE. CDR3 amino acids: CASSVGLAGAGGANVLTF.

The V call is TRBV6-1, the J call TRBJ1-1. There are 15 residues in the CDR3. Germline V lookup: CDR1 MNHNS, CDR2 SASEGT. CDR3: CASRETSGGVAEAFF.

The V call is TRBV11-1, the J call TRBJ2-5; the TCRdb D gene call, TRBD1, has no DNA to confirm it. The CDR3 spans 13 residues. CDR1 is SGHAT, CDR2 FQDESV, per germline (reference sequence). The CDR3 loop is CASSRGGQETQYF.

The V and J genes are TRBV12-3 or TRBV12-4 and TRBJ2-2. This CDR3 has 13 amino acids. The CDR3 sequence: CASPGLNTGELFF.

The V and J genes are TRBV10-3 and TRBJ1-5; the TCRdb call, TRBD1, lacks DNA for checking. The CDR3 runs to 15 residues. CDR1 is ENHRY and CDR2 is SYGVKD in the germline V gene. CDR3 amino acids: CAISGSGGGNQPQHF.

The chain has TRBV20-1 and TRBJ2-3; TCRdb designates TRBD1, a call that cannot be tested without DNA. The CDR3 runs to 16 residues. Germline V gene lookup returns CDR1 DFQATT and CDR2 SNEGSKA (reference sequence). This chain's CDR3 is CSATYPRVGATDTQYF.

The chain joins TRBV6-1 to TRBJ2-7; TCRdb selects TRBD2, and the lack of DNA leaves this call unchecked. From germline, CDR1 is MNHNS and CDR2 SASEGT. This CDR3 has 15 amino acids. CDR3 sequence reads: CASRETSGGAYEQYF.

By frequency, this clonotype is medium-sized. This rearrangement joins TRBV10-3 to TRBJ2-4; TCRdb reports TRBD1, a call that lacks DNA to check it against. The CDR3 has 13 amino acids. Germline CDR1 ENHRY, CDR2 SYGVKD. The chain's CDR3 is CATGPDDEDIQYF.

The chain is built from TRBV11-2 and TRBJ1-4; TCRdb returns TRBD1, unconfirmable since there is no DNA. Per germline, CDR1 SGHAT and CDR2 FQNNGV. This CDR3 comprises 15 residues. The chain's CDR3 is CASSRGTATHEKLFF.

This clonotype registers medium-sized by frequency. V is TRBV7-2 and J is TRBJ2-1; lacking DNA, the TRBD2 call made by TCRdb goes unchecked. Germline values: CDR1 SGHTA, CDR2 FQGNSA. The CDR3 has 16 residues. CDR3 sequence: CASSLQRGSFLDEQFF.

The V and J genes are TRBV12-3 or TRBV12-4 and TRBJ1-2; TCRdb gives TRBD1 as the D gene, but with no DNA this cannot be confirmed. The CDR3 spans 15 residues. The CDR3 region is CASSLAQGRGYGYTF.

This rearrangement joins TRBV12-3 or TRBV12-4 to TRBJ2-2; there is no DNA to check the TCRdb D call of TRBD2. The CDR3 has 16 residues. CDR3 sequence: CASSRLAGGFTGELFF.

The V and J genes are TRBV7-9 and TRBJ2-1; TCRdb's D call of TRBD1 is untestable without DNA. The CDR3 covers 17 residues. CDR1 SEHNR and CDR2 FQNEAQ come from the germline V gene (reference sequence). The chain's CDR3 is CASSLGLTGLHYNEQFF.

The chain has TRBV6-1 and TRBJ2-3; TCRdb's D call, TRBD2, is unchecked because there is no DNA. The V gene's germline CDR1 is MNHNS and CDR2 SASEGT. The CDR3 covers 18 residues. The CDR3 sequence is CASSEGRVRLAGPDTQYF.

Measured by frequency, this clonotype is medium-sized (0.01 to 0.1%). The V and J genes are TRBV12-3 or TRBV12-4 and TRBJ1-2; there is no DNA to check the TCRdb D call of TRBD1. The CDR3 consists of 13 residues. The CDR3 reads CASSLATGTGYTF.